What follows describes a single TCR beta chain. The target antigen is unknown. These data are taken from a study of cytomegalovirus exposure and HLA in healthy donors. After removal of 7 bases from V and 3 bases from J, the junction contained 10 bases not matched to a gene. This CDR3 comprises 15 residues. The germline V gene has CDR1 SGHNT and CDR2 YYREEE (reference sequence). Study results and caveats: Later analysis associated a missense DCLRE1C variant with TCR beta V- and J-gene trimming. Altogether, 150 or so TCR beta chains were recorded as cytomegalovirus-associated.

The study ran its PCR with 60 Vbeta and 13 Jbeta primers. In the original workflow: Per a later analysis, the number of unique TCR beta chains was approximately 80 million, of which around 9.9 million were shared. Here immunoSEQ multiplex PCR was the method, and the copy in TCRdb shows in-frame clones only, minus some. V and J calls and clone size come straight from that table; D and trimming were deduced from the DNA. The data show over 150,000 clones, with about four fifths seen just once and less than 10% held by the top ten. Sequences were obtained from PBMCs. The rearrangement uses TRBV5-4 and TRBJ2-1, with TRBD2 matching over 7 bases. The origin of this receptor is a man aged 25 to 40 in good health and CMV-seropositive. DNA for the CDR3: TGTGCCAGCGGACGGACCGGGACTAACTACAATGAGCAGTTCTTC. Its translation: CASGRTGTNYNEQFF. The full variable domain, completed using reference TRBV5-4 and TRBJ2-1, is ETGVTQSPTHLIKTRGQQVTLRCSSQSGHNTVSWYQQALGQGPQFIFQYYREEENGRGNFPPRFSGLQFPNYSSELNVNALELDDSALYLCASGRTGTNYNEQFFGPGTRLTVL.